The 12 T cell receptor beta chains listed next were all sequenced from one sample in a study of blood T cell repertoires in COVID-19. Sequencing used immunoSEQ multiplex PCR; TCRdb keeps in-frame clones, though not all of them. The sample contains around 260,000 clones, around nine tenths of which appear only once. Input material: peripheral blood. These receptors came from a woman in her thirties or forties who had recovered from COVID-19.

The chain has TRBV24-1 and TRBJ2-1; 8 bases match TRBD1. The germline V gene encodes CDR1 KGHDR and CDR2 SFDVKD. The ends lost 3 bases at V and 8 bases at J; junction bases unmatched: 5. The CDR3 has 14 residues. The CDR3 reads CATSDGQGGDEQFF. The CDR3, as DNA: TGTGCCACCAGTGATGGACAGGGCGGGGATGAGCAGTTCTTC.

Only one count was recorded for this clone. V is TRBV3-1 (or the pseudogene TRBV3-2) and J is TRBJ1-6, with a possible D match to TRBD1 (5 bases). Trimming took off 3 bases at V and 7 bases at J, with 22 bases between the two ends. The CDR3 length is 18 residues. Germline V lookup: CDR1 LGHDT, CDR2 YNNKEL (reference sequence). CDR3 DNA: TGTGCCAGCAGCCAGGACCGAAGGAAGGGGATTGTGAATTCACCCCTCCACTTT. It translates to CASSQDRRKGIVNSPLHF.

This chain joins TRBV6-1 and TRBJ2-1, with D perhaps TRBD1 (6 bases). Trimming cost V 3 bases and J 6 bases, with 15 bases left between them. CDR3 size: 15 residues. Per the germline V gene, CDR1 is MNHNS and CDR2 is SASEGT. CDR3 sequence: CASSDQALGGNEQFF. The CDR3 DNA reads TGTGCCAGCAGTGATCAGGCTCTAGGGGGCAATGAGCAGTTCTTC.

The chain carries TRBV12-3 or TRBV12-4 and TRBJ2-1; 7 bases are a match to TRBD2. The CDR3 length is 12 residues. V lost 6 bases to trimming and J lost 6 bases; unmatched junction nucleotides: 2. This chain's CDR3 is CASSPSGNEQFF. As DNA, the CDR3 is TGTGCCAGCAGCCCTAGCGGCAATGAGCAGTTCTTC.

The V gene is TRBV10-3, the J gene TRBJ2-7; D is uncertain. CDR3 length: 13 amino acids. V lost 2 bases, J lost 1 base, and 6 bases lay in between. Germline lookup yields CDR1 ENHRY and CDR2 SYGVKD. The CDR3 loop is CAISEGGSYEQYF. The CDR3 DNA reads TGTGCCATCAGTGAGGGCGGTTCCTACGAGCAGTACTTC.

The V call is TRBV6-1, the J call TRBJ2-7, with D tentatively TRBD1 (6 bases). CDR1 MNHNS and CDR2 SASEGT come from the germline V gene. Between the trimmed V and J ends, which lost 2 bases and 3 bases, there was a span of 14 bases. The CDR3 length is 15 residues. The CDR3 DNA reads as TGTGCCAGCAGTGAATGGGCAGGGGACCGCTACGAGCAGTACTTC. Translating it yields CASSEWAGDRYEQYF.

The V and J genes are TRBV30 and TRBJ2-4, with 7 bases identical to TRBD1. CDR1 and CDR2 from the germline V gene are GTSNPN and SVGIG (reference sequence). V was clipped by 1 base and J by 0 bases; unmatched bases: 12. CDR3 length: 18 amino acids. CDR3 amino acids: CAWSGLRQGLLAKNIQYF. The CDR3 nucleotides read TGTGCCTGGAGTGGACTAAGACAGGGCCTCCTAGCCAAAAACATTCAGTACTTC.

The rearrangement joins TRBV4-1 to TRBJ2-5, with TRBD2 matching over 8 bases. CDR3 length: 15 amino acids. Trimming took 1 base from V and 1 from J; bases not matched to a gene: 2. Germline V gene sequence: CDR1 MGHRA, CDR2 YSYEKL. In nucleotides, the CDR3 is TGCGCCAGCAGCCAAGCGGGAGGGCCCCAAGAGACCCAGTACTTC. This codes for CASSQAGGPQETQYF.

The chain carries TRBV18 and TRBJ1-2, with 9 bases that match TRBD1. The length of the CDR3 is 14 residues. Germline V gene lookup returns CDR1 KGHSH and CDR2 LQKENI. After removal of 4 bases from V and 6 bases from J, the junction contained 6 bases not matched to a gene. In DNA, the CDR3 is TGTGCCAGCTCACAAGTGACAGGGGGGGATGGCTACACCTTC. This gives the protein CASSQVTGGDGYTF.

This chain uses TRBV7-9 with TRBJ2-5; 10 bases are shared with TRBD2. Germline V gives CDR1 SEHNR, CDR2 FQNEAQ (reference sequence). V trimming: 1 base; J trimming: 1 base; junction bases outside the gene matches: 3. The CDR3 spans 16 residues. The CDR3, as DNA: TGTGCCAGCAGCTTAGTTCCTAGCGGGAGCCAAGAGACCCAGTACTTC. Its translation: CASSLVPSGSQETQYF.

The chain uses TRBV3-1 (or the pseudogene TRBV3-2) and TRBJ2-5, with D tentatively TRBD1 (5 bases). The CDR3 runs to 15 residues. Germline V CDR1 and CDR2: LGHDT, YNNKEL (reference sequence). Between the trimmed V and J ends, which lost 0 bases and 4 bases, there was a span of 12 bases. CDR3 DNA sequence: TGTGCCAGCAGCCAAGATCGTCCAGGGCGAGAGACCCAGTACTTC. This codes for CASSQDRPGRETQYF.

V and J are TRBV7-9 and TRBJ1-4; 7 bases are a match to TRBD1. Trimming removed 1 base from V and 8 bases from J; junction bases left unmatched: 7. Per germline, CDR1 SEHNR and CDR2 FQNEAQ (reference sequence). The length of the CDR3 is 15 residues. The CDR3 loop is CASSLVGQAGEKLFF. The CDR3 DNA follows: TGTGCCAGCAGCTTAGTCGGACAGGCGGGCGAAAAACTGTTTTTT.